Each of the 7 T cell receptor beta chains below was sequenced from the same sample in a study of long-term antiretroviral therapy in people with HIV. The immunoSEQ assay was v3.0, run at survey level. Generated by immunoSEQ multiplex PCR, the TCRdb table keeps only in-frame clones and is missing some. The repertoire includes 20,000 to 25,000 clones, around 86% of them detected once, and roughly 12% sits in the top ten. The sample here was unsorted PBMCs, taken 0.1 years before starting antiretroviral therapy. The receptors here all came from a man between 35 and 55 years old with HIV.

This clone was recorded once. The genes are TRBV12-5 and TRBJ2-5; tentatively, D is TRBD2 (6 bases). This CDR3 has 15 residues. Trimming took off 0 bases at V and 1 base at J, with 9 bases between the two ends. Per the germline V gene, CDR1 is LGHNT and CDR2 is FRNRAP. CDR3: CASGLVTEGQETQYF. The CDR3 nucleotides are TGTGCTAGTGGTTTGGTAACGGAGGGCCAAGAGACCCAGTACTTC. Full variable domain (missing parts from reference TRBV12-5 and TRBJ2-5): DARVTQTPRHKVTEMGQEVTMRCQPILGHNTVFWYRQTMMQGLELLAYFRNRAPLDDSGMPKDRFSAEMPDATLATLKIQPSEPRDSAVYFCASGLVTEGQETQYFGPGTRLLVL.

This chain joins TRBV6-6 and TRBJ1-5; D is perhaps TRBD1 (6 bases). The CDR3 length is 16 residues. The germline V gene has CDR1 MNHNY and CDR2 SVGAGI (reference sequence). The ends were cut back, 2 bases at V and 2 bases at J, with 13 bases in the middle. The CDR3 region has the DNA TGTGCCAGCAGTTACGGGATACAGGGAGGCAATCAGCCCCAGCATTTT. Its protein product is CASSYGIQGGNQPQHF.

This clone was picked up a small number of times. The chain employs TRBV2 and TRBJ2-2; D is undetermined. Per germline, CDR1 SNHLY and CDR2 FYNNEI. Deletions cut 6 bases from V and 6 bases from J, with 11 bases between. The CDR3 covers 13 residues. For the CDR3, the DNA is TGTGCCAGCAGCCCGAGTGGTTCCGGGGAGCTGTTTTTT. Protein product: CASSPSGSGELFF.

The chain combines TRBV5-6 with TRBJ1-1; no clear D. Germline CDR1 SGHDT, CDR2 YYEEEE. This CDR3 is built from 12 residues. Trimming stripped 0 bases from V and 3 bases from J, with 3 bases between. The CDR3 DNA reads as TGTGCCAGCAGCTTGGTGTACACTGAAGCTTTCTTT. Its protein is CASSLVYTEAFF.

This sequence joins TRBV27 and TRBJ2-7, with 14 bases matching TRBD2. This CDR3 is built from 18 residues. From germline, CDR1 is MNHEY and CDR2 SMNVEV (reference sequence). V shed 7 bases, J shed 4 bases, and the junction held 15 bases outside the gene matches. The CDR3 reads CASTPLGLAGAELYEQYF. In nucleotides, the CDR3 is TGTGCCAGCACTCCTTTGGGACTAGCGGGAGCAGAGCTATACGAGCAGTACTTC.

The V call is TRBV7-2, the J call TRBJ2-7; 8 bases match TRBD2. Germline V CDR1 and CDR2: SGHTA, FQGNSA. The ends lost 6 bases at V and 3 bases at J; junction bases unmatched: 7. This CDR3 is built from 14 residues. CDR3 loop: CASSFSGILYEQYF. The CDR3 bases are TGTGCCAGCAGTTTTAGCGGGATCCTCTACGAGCAGTACTTC.

V usage is TRBV4-3 and J usage is TRBJ2-1, with D perhaps matching TRBD2 (5 bases). CDR1 LGHNA and CDR2 YSLEER come from the germline V gene. This CDR3 is built from 16 residues. Trimming removed 0 bases from V and 7 bases from J, with 16 bases in between. Here the CDR3 reads CASSQELVTLNNEQFF. CDR3 bases: TGCGCCAGCAGCCAAGAACTAGTTACTCTTAATAATGAGCAGTTCTTC.